The 15 T cell receptor beta chains listed next were all sequenced from one sample in a study of blood T cells in healthy people across ages. A J-beta primer mix and a sample-barcoded 5' primer were used in a second PCR of about 7 to 12 cycles. TCRdb itself ran the 5' RACE reads through MiXCR, one entry per CDR3 protein. The table shows about 1,600,000 distinct CDR3 sequences, with approximately 38% occurring only once. Sequencing input: blood. The receptor source for this set is a woman between 18 and 29 years old in good health.

The V and J genes are TRBV4-1 and TRBJ1-6; tentative D call: TRBD1 (5 bases). Trimming took off 4 bases at V and 9 bases at J, with 16 bases between the two ends. CDR1 is MGHRA and CDR2 is YSYEKL in the germline V gene. The CDR3 runs 15 residues. The CDR3 coding sequence is TGCGCCAGCAGCCTAGACAGCGGTTCGAGTTCACCCCTCCACTTT. Translating gives CASSLDSGSSSPLHF.

V usage is TRBV7-6 and J usage is TRBJ2-3; the D gene could be TRBD1 or TRBD2 (5 bases each). Germline V gene data show CDR1 as SGHVS and CDR2 as FNYEAQ. This CDR3 spans 18 amino acids. Trimming took off 3 bases at V and 4 bases at J, with 23 bases between the two ends. The CDR3 here is CASSLTGGTLRTPDTQYF. CDR3 DNA sequence: TGTGCCAGCAGCTTGACTGGGGGAACCCTGCGAACCCCAGATACGCAGTATTTT.

CDR3 nucleotide sequence: TGTGCCAGCACGCGAACTGAGGGGGTCGACTCTGGGGCCAACGTCCTGACTTTC. This codes for CASTRTEGVDSGANVLTF. This chain connects TRBV2 to TRBJ2-6; a weak D match, TRBD1 (6 bases). In germline, CDR1 is SNHLY, CDR2 FYNNEI. The germline V and J ends were trimmed by 7 bases and 0 bases, with 19 bases remaining between them. The CDR3 has 18 residues.

The V gene is TRBV2, the J gene TRBJ1-6; 8 bases agree with TRBD1. With V trimmed by 6 bases and J by 9 bases, 7 bases remained unmatched. CDR3 length: 14 amino acids. The V gene's germline CDR1 is SNHLY and CDR2 FYNNEI. This CDR3 is CASSPGQGFSPLHF. Here the CDR3 DNA reads TGTGCCAGCAGCCCCGGACAGGGCTTTTCACCCCTCCACTTT.

To note about this clonotype: Given a much more abundant clone one base away, this may be a read error. The chain joins TRBV5-1 to TRBJ2-4; D not resolved. The J call may be faulty, since TRBJ2-7 better matches the DNA end. This CDR3 has 13 residues. The germline V gene has CDR1 SGHRS and CDR2 YFSETQ. The CDR3 DNA follows: TGCGTCAGCAGCTTTCCGGGTTCGGGCGAGCAGTACTTC. It specifies CVSSFPGSGEQYF.

The chain joins TRBV3-1 to TRBJ2-1; no clear D gene. The CDR3 spans 15 residues. Trimming took off 3 bases at V and 0 bases at J, with 9 bases between the two ends. Germline lookup yields CDR1 LGHDT and CDR2 YNNKEL (reference sequence). The chain's CDR3 is CASSQHSSSYNEQFF. For the CDR3, the DNA is TGTGCCAGCAGCCAGCATTCGAGCTCCTACAATGAGCAGTTCTTC.

The chain combines TRBV27 with TRBJ2-6; tentatively, D is TRBD2 (7 bases). CDR1 is MNHEY and CDR2 is SMNVEV in the germline V gene (reference sequence). The CDR3 has 17 amino acids. Deletions cut 5 bases from V and 0 bases from J, with 14 bases between. The CDR3 bases are TGTGCCAGCAGTATCGAGGGGGGGAACTCTGGGGCCAACGTCCTGACTTTC. Amino acid sequence: CASSIEGGNSGANVLTF. Filled out from reference TRBV27 and TRBJ2-6, the complete variable domain reads EAQVTQNPRYLITVTGKKLTVTCSQNMNHEYMSWYRQDPGLGLRQIYYSMNVEVTDKGDVPEGYKVSRKEKRNFPLILESPSPNQTSLYFCASSIEGGNSGANVLTFGAGSRLTVL.

J is TRBJ2-1 and V is TRBV27, with D possibly being TRBD1 (6 bases). The CDR3 loop spans 17 amino acids. V lost 4 bases to trimming and J lost 2 bases, with 18 bases between them. The V gene's germline CDR1 is MNHEY and CDR2 SMNVEV (reference sequence). The CDR3 DNA sequence: TGTGCCAGCAGTTCCCCCACCCAGGGGCGAACCTACAATGAGCAGTTCTTC. Residues: CASSSPTQGRTYNEQFF.

This clonotype was observed a handful of times. This chain uses TRBV13 with TRBJ2-7; TRBD2 matches at 8 bases. V lost 3 bases, J lost 1 base, and 5 bases stayed unmatched. Per germline, CDR1 PRHDT and CDR2 FYEKMQ (reference sequence). The CDR3 sequence is 15 residues long. The CDR3 sequence is CASSFRREASYEQYF. Written as DNA, the CDR3 is TGTGCCAGCAGCTTTAGGCGGGAGGCATCCTACGAGCAGTACTTC.

The chain recombines TRBV12-3 or TRBV12-4 with TRBJ2-3; 8 bases map to TRBD2. The CDR3 spans 15 residues. V lost 3 bases to trimming and J lost 4 bases; unmatched junction nucleotides: 6. This chain's CDR3 is CASSFQAGVADTQYF. The DNA of the CDR3 is TGTGCCAGCAGTTTCCAAGCGGGAGTGGCAGATACGCAGTATTTT.

A few counts support this clonotype. The chain combines TRBV27 with TRBJ2-1, with D perhaps TRBD1 (5 bases). CDR3 length: 15 residues. V lost 3 bases to trimming and J lost 0 bases, with 9 bases between them. Germline V gene data show CDR1 as MNHEY and CDR2 as SMNVEV (reference sequence). The CDR3 protein is CASSLGQISYNEQFF. CDR3 coding DNA: TGTGCCAGCAGTTTGGGGCAGATCTCCTACAATGAGCAGTTCTTC.

The chain joins TRBV3-1 to TRBJ2-7; tentative D call: TRBD2 (5 bases). Germline V gene lookup returns CDR1 LGHDT and CDR2 YNNKEL (reference sequence). The V gene lost 8 bases and the J gene lost 2 bases, with 16 bases spanning the gap. The CDR3 extends over 14 amino acids. The CDR3 protein is CASSPGSLAYEQYF. The CDR3, as DNA: TGTGCCAGCTCCCCTGGGAGCCTGGCCTACGAGCAGTACTTC.

This sequence joins TRBV3-1 and TRBJ2-7; the D gene is possibly TRBD1 (6 bases). The CDR3 consists of 13 residues. Trimming stripped 2 bases from V and 2 bases from J, with 7 bases between. Germline CDR1 is LGHDT and CDR2 is YNNKEL (reference sequence). The CDR3 sequence: CASSQWDTYEQYF. The CDR3 DNA sequence: TGTGCCAGCAGCCAATGGGACACCTACGAGCAGTACTTC.

This clonotype was seen more than once but under ten times. The V call is TRBV20-1, the J call TRBJ2-3; 14 positions match TRBD2. CDR3 length equals 17 residues. Looked up from germline, CDR1 is DFQATT and CDR2 is SNEGSKA (reference sequence). J gave up 5 bases and V 4 bases, and 11 bases lay outside the gene matches. The CDR3 protein is CSATGLAGDKGGDTQYF. CDR3 DNA sequence: TGCAGTGCTACGGGACTAGCGGGAGACAAAGGCGGAGATACGCAGTATTTT.

The chain links TRBV6-5 to TRBJ2-7; maybe TRBD1 (5 bases). Germline loops: CDR1 MNHEY, CDR2 SVGAGI. Deletions cut 2 bases from V and 1 base from J, with 12 bases between. The CDR3 has 15 amino acids. CDR3 sequence reads: CASSYGLGQSYEQYF. CDR3 DNA sequence: TGTGCCAGCAGTTACGGCCTGGGGCAGTCCTACGAGCAGTACTTC.